Listed below are T cell receptor beta chains from one sample, sequenced in a study of blood T cell repertoires in COVID-19. Profiled with immunoSEQ multiplex PCR; TCRdb holds only in-frame clones, not every one. The repertoire consists of approximately 260,000 clones, with about 88% occurring once and the leading ten covering about 2.1%. The sample was peripheral blood. The receptors shown here come from a woman in her 40s who had recovered from COVID-19. Both conserved end residues are part of each CDR3. A D gene is named only where the DNA matches it firmly. Size is stated for part of the rows, as once, few or many counts, or as a class when the clone is expanded.

D: .
size: .
J: TRBJ2-7
V: TRBV28
DNA: TGTGCCAGCAGACCCCGACTTGTCCTCGAGCAGTACTTC
CDR3: CASRPRLVLEQYF

D: TRBD1
size: .
J: TRBJ2-7
V: TRBV11-2
DNA: TGTGCCAGCGGATTAACGGGACAGGGGGCGTTGGGGGAGCAGTACTTC
CDR3: CASGLTGQGALGEQYF

D: TRBD1
size: .
J: TRBJ1-2
V: TRBV7-2
DNA: TGTGCCAGCAGCTTATATGGACTTGGGACAGGGTTGTATGGCTACACCTTC
CDR3: CASSLYGLGTGLYGYTF

D: TRBD1
size: .
J: TRBJ1-3
V: TRBV18
DNA: TGTGCCAGCTCGTCGGGACAGGGGGACGGAAACACCATATATTTT
CDR3: CASSSGQGDGNTIYF

D: TRBD1
size: .
J: TRBJ1-2
V: TRBV4-2
DNA: TGTGCCAGCAGCCCGACAGGGGGCTCAAACTATGGCTACACCTTC
CDR3: CASSPTGGSNYGYTF

D: .
size: .
J: TRBJ1-2
V: TRBV5-4
DNA: TGTGCCAGCAGCTTGGCCCAGGGATTGGGCTACACCTTC
CDR3: CASSLAQGLGYTF

D: .
size: .
J: TRBJ2-3
V: TRBV7-9
DNA: TGTGCCAGCAGCTTAGTCCTCCAGGCCCACGGTTTT
CDR3: CASSLVLQAHGF

D: TRBD1
size: .
J: TRBJ2-1
V: TRBV15
DNA: TGTGCCACCAGCAGAGATTTTGGGACAGGGGGCAGGAATGAGCAGTTCTTC
CDR3: CATSRDFGTGGRNEQFF

D: TRBD1
size: .
J: TRBJ1-1
V: TRBV12-3/TRBV12-4
DNA: TGTGCCAGCAGTTTGGGGACAGGGACGGCTTTCTTT
CDR3: CASSLGTGTAFF

D: .
size: .
J: TRBJ2-7
V: TRBV6-2/TRBV6-3
DNA: TGTGCCAGCAGCCCAGAGGCCTACGAGCAGTACTTC
CDR3: CASSPEAYEQYF

D: .
size: .
J: TRBJ2-7
V: TRBV6-5
DNA: TGTGCCAGCAGTTACTCGACTGGACAGCGACACTACGAGCAGTACTTC
CDR3: CASSYSTGQRHYEQYF

D: TRBD2
size: .
J: TRBJ2-1
V: TRBV20-1
DNA: TGCAGTGCTAGTGATAGGACTAGCGGGGTCAATGAGCAGTTCTTC
CDR3: CSASDRTSGVNEQFF

D: TRBD1
size: once
J: TRBJ1-1
V: TRBV5-5
DNA: TGTGCCAGCAGCCGGACAGGGGGCGCCGAATGGACTGAAGCTTTCTTT
CDR3: CASSRTGGAEWTEAFF

D: .
size: .
J: TRBJ1-4
V: TRBV30
DNA: TGTGCCTGGAGTGTACAGGGAGAAAAACTGTTTTTT
CDR3: CAWSVQGEKLFF

D: .
size: .
J: TRBJ2-1
V: TRBV3-1/TRBV3-2
DNA: TGTGCCAGCAGCCAAGGGCGGGGTCGGACCCATGAGCAGTTCTTC
CDR3: CASSQGRGRTHEQFF

D: TRBD2
size: once
J: TRBJ2-3
V: TRBV3-1/TRBV3-2
DNA: TGTGCCAGCAGCCAGGAAGCGGGAACTTTCAATACGCAGTATTTT
CDR3: CASSQEAGTFNTQYF